These 10 T cell receptor beta chains were all obtained from the same sample, sequenced in a study of regulatory T cells in long-lasting Graves disease. Sample time point: newly diagnosed GD, antithyroid drugs for less than 3 months. RNA extracted from PBMCs served as the sequencing template. Building the TCR beta libraries relied on iRepertoire HTBI primers, and CDR3 regions underwent Arm-PCR. TCRdb called the multiplex PCR reads again in MiXCR, with one record for every CDR3 protein. The sample includes fewer than 550,000 distinct CDR3 sequences, about 16% of them seen just once. The same specimen was also included in a second study, on T cells in Graves' hyperthyroidism and ophthalmopathy.

The source was peripheral blood mononuclear cells (PBMCs), collected at new diagnosis, from a patient treated with antithyroid drugs. Source of these receptors: a young woman with Graves disease.

The chain uses TRBV6-1 and TRBJ2-5; 9 bases agree with TRBD2. V lost 2 bases and J lost 1; bases outside the gene matches: 11. The V gene's germline CDR1 is MNHNS and CDR2 SASEGT. This CDR3 contains 18 residues. CDR3 sequence: CASSERFWRGGFQETQYF. CDR3 coding DNA: TGTGCCAGCAGTGAAAGGTTTTGGCGGGGGGGATTCCAAGAGACCCAGTACTTC.

The table lists this clonotype with a few counts. This chain joins TRBV7-3 and TRBJ1-2, with D tentatively TRBD1 (6 bases). Germline loops: CDR1 SGHTA, CDR2 FQGTGA. The CDR3 runs to 13 residues. Trimming took off 4 bases at V and 7 bases at J, with 13 bases between the two ends. The CDR3 bases are TGTGCCAGCAGCTCTGGTGGGGGCTCTGGCTACACCTTC. This gives the protein CASSSGGGSGYTF.

This clonotype was counted a few times. V and J are TRBV6-1 and TRBJ2-3; 11 nucleotides agree with TRBD2. V lost 5 bases and J lost 5; bases outside the gene matches: 12. The CDR3 is 17 amino acids. Germline V CDR1 and CDR2: MNHNS, SASEGT. CDR3 loop: CASSPALAGGSRDTQYF. The CDR3 coding sequence is TGTGCCAGCAGTCCCGCCTTAGCGGGAGGGTCGAGAGATACGCAGTATTTT.

This clonotype was detected many times. The genes are TRBV2 and TRBJ1-1; perhaps TRBD1 as D (5 bases). The CDR3 is made up of 14 amino acids. CDR1 is SNHLY, CDR2 FYNNEI, per germline. Trimming left V 0 bases short and J 1 base short, with 6 bases between. The CDR3 here is CASSEAGTNTEAFF. CDR3 DNA: TGTGCCAGCAGTGAAGCGGGGACGAACACTGAAGCTTTCTTT.

This clonotype came up many times. V gene TRBV2 combines with J gene TRBJ2-1; 9 positions match TRBD2. J gave up 4 bases and V 4 bases, and 5 bases lay outside the gene matches. Germline V CDR1 and CDR2: SNHLY, FYNNEI. The CDR3 loop spans 15 amino acids. The CDR3 spells CASSGSGRIYNEQFF. The DNA of the CDR3 is TGTGCCAGCAGTGGTAGCGGGAGAATTTACAATGAGCAGTTCTTC.

The CDR3 region is CASSTRDRGSYEQYF. The DNA of the CDR3 is TGTGCCAGCAGTACCCGGGACAGGGGGTCCTACGAGCAGTACTTC. The chain links TRBV6-2 or TRBV6-3 to TRBJ2-7; 11 bases are a match to TRBD1. The length of the CDR3 is 15 residues. Trimming at V came to 5 bases and at J to 1 base, leaving 4 bases not matched to a gene. Germline assignment: CDR1 MNHEY and CDR2 SVGEGT.

The rearrangement links TRBV2 to TRBJ2-1; TRBD1 matches at 8 bases. The trim removed 1 base at V and 9 bases at J, leaving 2 bases unmatched. The germline CDR1 and CDR2 sequences are SNHLY and FYNNEI. This CDR3 has 13 residues. The CDR3 DNA reads as TGTGCCAGCAGTGAAGGGACAGGGTTTGAGCAGTTCTTC. Its translation: CASSEGTGFEQFF.

This clonotype was counted at least ten times. This chain uses TRBV6-1 with TRBJ1-2; no clear D. Germline CDR1 MNHNS, CDR2 SASEGT. Trimming left V 7 bases short and J 5 bases short, with 11 bases between. This CDR3 has 12 residues. CDR3 nucleotides: TGTGCCAGCACCTCACCGGGTTATGGCTACACCTTC. It is translated as CASTSPGYGYTF.

Ten or more counts support this clonotype. The chain combines TRBV7-9 with TRBJ2-3, with 7 bases aligning to TRBD2. The germline CDR1 and CDR2 sequences are SEHNR and FQNEAQ (reference sequence). This CDR3 has 14 amino acids. V lost 7 bases to trimming and J lost 0 bases; unmatched junction nucleotides: 4. CDR3 loop: CASTEGLSTDTQYF. The CDR3 DNA reads TGTGCCAGCACCGAGGGACTAAGCACAGATACGCAGTATTTT. Complete variable domain (other parts from reference TRBV7-9 and TRBJ2-3): DTGVSQNPRHKITKRGQNVTFRCDPISEHNRLYWYRQTLGQGPEFLTYFQNEAQLEKSRLLSDRFSAERPKGSFSTLEIQRTEQGDSAMYLCASTEGLSTDTQYFGPGTRLTVL.

This clonotype was observed at least ten times. The chain carries TRBV12-3 or TRBV12-4 and TRBJ1-2, with 7 bases fitting TRBD1. The CDR3 has 13 amino acids. Trimming at V came to 6 bases and at J to 4 bases, leaving 5 bases not matched to a gene. DNA for the CDR3: TGTGCCAGCAGCCCCGACAGGGTCTATGGCTACACCTTC. Its protein is CASSPDRVYGYTF.